A selection of T cell receptor beta chains follows, all from one sample in a study of blood T cells in healthy people across ages. TCRdb used MiXCR to reprocess the 5' RACE reads, holding one entry per CDR3 protein. The sample includes approximately 900,000 distinct CDR3 sequences, almost 30% of them seen just once. The same specimen was also included in a second study, on T cells of mothers and their children.

The specimen sequenced was blood. The origin of the receptors is a woman aged 40 to 50 in good health. The CDR3 runs from the conserved cysteine through the conserved F or W. D genes are given only for firm matches. Some rows mark clone size as missing; the rest say once, few, many or name a class of expanded clone.

TRBJ2-2 | TRBV4-1 | few | TRBD1 | CASSHGVRDRVTGELFF | TGCGCCAGCAGCCACGGAGTCCGGGACAGAGTCACCGGGGAGCTGTTTTTT
TRBJ1-5 | TRBV20-1 | - | TRBD1 | CSAPTQGLAQHF | TGCAGTGCTCCGACACAGGGGCTGGCCCAGCATTTT
TRBJ2-5 | TRBV20-1 | - | - | CSASGLQETQYF | TGCAGTGCCTCGGGCCTCCAAGAGACCCAGTACTTC
TRBJ1-2 | TRBV5-1 | - | TRBD1 | CASRVGAQGAYGYTF | TGCGCCAGCAGAGTTGGGGCCCAGGGGGCTTATGGCTACACCTTC
TRBJ2-7 | TRBV28 | - | - | CASSSPPNNIYEQYF | TGTGCCAGCAGTTCTCCGCCCAATAACATTTACGAGCAGTACTTC
TRBJ1-4 | TRBV6-5 | - | - | CASSYRGPTNEKRFF | TGTGCCAGCAGTTATCGAGGGCCAACTAATGAAAAACGGTTTTTT
TRBJ2-3 | TRBV6-4 | - | TRBD1 | CASSEAGGPADTQYF | TGTGCCAGCAGTGAGGCAGGGGGCCCGGCAGATACGCAGTATTTT
TRBJ1-4 | TRBV10-3 | - | TRBD1 | CAIGGQNSNEKLFF | TGTGCCATCGGGGGACAGAACAGTAATGAAAAACTGTTTTTT
TRBJ2-7 | TRBV12-3/TRBV12-4 | - | TRBD2 | CASIRRGGGHEQYF | TGTGCCAGCATTCGGCGGGGGGGCGGCCACGAGCAGTACTTC
TRBJ2-5 | TRBV7-8 | many | TRBD1 | CASSTDRGRETQYF | TGTGCCAGCAGCACTGACAGGGGGCGGGAGACCCAGTACTTC
TRBJ1-4 | TRBV29-1 | - | - | CSVGAGDPRKLFF | TGCAGCGTTGGGGCAGGGGATCCACGAAAACTGTTTTTT
TRBJ2-7 | TRBV7-2 | many | - | CASSPVSEQYF | TGTGCCAGCAGTCCCGTTAGTGAGCAGTACTTC
TRBJ2-1 | TRBV7-9 | - | - | CASSLLWTDSAVVDEQFF | TGTGCCAGCAGCTTGCTGTGGACAGATAGCGCCGTTGTGGATGAGCAGTTCTTC
TRBJ2-1 | TRBV7-2 | - | TRBD1 | CASSHPTGGNYNEQFF | TGTGCCAGCAGCCACCCGACAGGGGGCAACTACAATGAGCAGTTCTTC
TRBJ1-2 | TRBV6-2/TRBV6-3 | few | - | CASRGAGDGYGYTF | TGTGCCAGCAGGGGAGCAGGGGATGGCTATGGCTACACCTTC
TRBJ1-1 | TRBV3-1 | few | - | CASSQDRGEALNTEAFF | TGTGCCAGCAGCCAAGATCGAGGGGAGGCCTTGAACACTGAAGCTTTCTTT
TRBJ2-3 | TRBV6-5 | - | - | CASGYRLADTQYF | TGTGCCAGCGGATACAGATTAGCAGATACGCAGTATTTT
TRBJ2-5 | TRBV6-6 | - | - | CASSGVETQYF | TGTGCCAGCAGCGGAGTCGAGACCCAGTACTTC
TRBJ2-1 | TRBV15 | many | TRBD2 | CATDSGGAYNEQFF | TGTGCCACCGACAGCGGGGGGGCTTACAATGAGCAGTTCTTC
TRBJ1-2 | TRBV29-1 | few | - | CSETRGFGYTF | TGCAGCGAGACGCGGGGCTTCGGCTACACCTTC
TRBJ2-4 | TRBV10-3 | many | - | CAISEGGAKNIQYF | TGTGCCATCAGTGAGGGGGGAGCCAAAAACATTCAGTACTTC
TRBJ2-3 | TRBV13 | once | - | CASSSYRADTQYF | TGTGCCAGCAGCTCCTACAGGGCAGATACGCAGTATTTT
TRBJ2-1 | TRBV20-1 | many | - | CSARQGSNEQFF | TGCAGTGCTAGACAGGGGTCGAATGAGCAGTTCTTC
TRBJ2-1 | TRBV5-6 | - | - | CASSLVGDKQFF | TGTGCCAGCAGCTTGGTGGGAGATAAGCAGTTCTTC